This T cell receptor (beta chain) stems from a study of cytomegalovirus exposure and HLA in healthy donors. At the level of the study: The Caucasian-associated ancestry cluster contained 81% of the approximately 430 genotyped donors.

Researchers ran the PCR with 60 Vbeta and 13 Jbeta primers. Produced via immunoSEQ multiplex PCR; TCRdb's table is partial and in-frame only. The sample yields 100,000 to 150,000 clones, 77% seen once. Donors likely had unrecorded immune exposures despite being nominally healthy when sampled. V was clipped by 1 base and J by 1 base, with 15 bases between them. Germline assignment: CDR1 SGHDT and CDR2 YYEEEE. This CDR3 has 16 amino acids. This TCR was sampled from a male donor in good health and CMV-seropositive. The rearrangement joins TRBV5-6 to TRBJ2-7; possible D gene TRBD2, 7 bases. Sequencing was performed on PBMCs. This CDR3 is CASSLWGGARSYEQYF. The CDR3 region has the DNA TGTGCCAGCAGCTTGTGGGGGGGGGCAAGATCCTACGAGCAGTACTTC.